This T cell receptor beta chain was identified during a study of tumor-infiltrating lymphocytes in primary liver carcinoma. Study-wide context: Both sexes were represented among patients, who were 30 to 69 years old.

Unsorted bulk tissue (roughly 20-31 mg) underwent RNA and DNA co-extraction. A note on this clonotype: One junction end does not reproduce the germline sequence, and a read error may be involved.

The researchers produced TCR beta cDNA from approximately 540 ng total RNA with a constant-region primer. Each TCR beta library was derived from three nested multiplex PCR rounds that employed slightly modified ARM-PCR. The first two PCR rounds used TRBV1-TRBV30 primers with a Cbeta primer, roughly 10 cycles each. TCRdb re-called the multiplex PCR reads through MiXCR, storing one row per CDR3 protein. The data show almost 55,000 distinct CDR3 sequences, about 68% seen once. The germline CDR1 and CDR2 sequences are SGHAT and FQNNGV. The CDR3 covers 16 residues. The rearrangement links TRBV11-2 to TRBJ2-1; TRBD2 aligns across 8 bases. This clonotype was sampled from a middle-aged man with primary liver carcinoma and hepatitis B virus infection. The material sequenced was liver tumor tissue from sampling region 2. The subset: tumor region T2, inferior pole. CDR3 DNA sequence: TGTGCCAGCAACTCGCGCCCCGGCGGGAGGATCTATGAGCGGTTCTTC. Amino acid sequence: CASNSRPGGRIYERFF.